This T cell receptor beta chain is drawn from a study of T cell repertoires in cytomegalovirus infection. Across the study: It was recently identified HLA-C-restricted and well-studied HLA-B-restricted CMV epitopes that the study used. Indications came from public TCR beta signatures; they pointed to CMV infection and to a matching HLA type. Study-wide results and caveats: There were carriers of CMV plus the relevant HLA, and cumulative public TCR beta family frequency identified them.

TCRdb processed the reads anew with MiXCR; each CDR3 protein has one entry. Among about a million distinct CDR3 sequences listed, more than 25% were seen once. This clonotype was counted only a few times. Its specificity is not known. The sample consisted of cultured CD8+ T cells from PBMCs, taken from culture after CMV antigen stimulation. The TCR comes from a human donor in good health (CMV status not recorded). Some clones in this sample may be carry-over from other donors' samples.

The CDR3 DNA sequence: TGTGCCAGCAGCCCCGGGGGGCATGCGACAGATACGCAGTATTTT. Protein sequence: CASSPGGHATDTQYF. The chain couples TRBV9 to TRBJ2-3, with D perhaps TRBD2 (7 bases). V dropped 4 bases and J dropped 3 bases, with 15 bases sitting between them. Germline CDR1 SGDLS, CDR2 YYNGEE. The CDR3 is 15 amino acids.